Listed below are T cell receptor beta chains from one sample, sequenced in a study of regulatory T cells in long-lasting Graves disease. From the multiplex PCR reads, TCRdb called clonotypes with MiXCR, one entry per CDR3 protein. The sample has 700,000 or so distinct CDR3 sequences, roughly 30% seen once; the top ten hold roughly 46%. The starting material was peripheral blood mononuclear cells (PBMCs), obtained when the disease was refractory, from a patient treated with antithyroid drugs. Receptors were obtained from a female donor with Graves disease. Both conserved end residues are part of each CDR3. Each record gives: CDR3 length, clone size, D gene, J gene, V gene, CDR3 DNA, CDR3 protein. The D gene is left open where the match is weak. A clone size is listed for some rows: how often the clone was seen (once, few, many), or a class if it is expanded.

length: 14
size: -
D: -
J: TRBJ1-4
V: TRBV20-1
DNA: TGCAGTGCTCGACGCGGGACATTGGGAGAAAAACTGTTTTTT
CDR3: CSARRGTLGEKLFF

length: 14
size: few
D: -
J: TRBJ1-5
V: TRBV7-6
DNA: TGTGCCAGCAGCTTAGGCGGGATCTCGAGGCCCCAGCATTTT
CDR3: CASSLGGISRPQHF

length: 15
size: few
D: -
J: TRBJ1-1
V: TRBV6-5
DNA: TGTGCCAGCAGTTACCGGATTCAAATGAGGACTGAAGCTTTCTTT
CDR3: CASSYRIQMRTEAFF

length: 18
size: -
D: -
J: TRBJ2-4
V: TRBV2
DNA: TGTGCCAGCAGTGAAATTCGGGCTAGGAGACTCACCCAAAACATTCAGTACTTC
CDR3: CASSEIRARRLTQNIQYF

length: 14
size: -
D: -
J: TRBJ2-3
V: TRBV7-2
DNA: TGTGCCAGCAGCACCCGACTTTACACAGATACGCAGTATTTT
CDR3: CASSTRLYTDTQYF

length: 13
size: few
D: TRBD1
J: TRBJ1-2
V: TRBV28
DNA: TGTGCCAGCAGCCAGACAGGGCACTATGGCTACACCTTC
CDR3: CASSQTGHYGYTF

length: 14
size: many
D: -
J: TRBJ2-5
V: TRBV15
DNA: TGTGCCACCTCGGACGGATTGTCGGGGGAGACCCAGTACTTC
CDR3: CATSDGLSGETQYF

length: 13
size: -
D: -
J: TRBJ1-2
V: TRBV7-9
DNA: TGTGCCAGCAGGGGCAGCAATAACTATGGCTACACCTTC
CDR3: CASRGSNNYGYTF

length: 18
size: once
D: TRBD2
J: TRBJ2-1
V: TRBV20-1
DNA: TGCAGTGCTATCGGGACTAGCGGGACCTCTTTCTCCTACAATGAGCAGTTCTTC
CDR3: CSAIGTSGTSFSYNEQFF

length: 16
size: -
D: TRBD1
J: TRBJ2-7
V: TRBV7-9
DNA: TGTGCCAGCAGCTTAGGGAGGGGACAGGGTGTGGACGAGCAGTACTTC
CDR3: CASSLGRGQGVDEQYF

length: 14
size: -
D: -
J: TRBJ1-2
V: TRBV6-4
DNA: TGTGCCAGCAGTTCCCCGGGGACCGAGTATGGCTACACCTTC
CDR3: CASSSPGTEYGYTF

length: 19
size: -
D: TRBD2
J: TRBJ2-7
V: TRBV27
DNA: TGTGCCAGCAGTTTGGGGCGGGCGGGGGAGAGCCCGGCACGCTACGAGCAGTACTTC
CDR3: CASSLGRAGESPARYEQYF

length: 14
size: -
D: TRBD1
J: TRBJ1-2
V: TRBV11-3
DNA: TGTGCCAGCAGTCCAGGGACAGGGCTGGGAGGCTACACCTTC
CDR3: CASSPGTGLGGYTF

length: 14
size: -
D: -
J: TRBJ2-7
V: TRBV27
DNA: TGTGCCAGCAGCAACTGGGACGGTACCTACGAGCAGTACTTC
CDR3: CASSNWDGTYEQYF

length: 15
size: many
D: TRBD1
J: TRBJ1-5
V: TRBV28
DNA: TGTGCCAGCAGTCCTTCAGGGGGCCCTTACCAGCCCCAGCATTTT
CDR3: CASSPSGGPYQPQHF

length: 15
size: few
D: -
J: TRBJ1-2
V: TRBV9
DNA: TGTGCCAGCAGCGTAGAGGGACGGGGGGCTGATGGCTACACCTTC
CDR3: CASSVEGRGADGYTF